These 5 T cell receptor beta chains came from one sample sequenced in a study of T cell changes during pregnancy in multiple sclerosis. Data came from immunoSEQ multiplex PCR; TCRdb stores just in-frame clones and leaves some out. The data show more than 40,000 clones, roughly 94% seen once. The sequenced sample was CD4+ T cells from peripheral blood mononuclear cells, obtained in the second trimester of pregnancy. These receptors were taken from a female donor with multiple sclerosis, enrolled in a pregnancy study.

The chain links TRBV7-2 to TRBJ1-5, with TRBD1 identical over 8 bases. Germline V gene lookup returns CDR1 SGHTA and CDR2 FQGNSA. This CDR3 is 15 amino acids long. The junction had 5 bases not matched to a gene; V was cut back by 5 bases and J by 2 bases. CDR3 sequence reads: CASSPGQGGNQPQHF. The CDR3 DNA reads as TGTGCCAGCAGCCCCGGACAGGGAGGCAATCAGCCCCAGCATTTT.

The V gene is TRBV5-4, the J gene TRBJ2-5, with 12 bases that match TRBD2. This CDR3 comprises 18 residues. J was trimmed by 0 bases and V by 1 base; bases with no gene match: 7. Per germline, CDR1 SGHNT and CDR2 YYREEE (reference sequence). CDR3 sequence (DNA): TGTGCCAGCAGCTTGCCCCCCGGGACTAGCGGGCACCAAGAGACCCAGTACTTC. Translation gives CASSLPPGTSGHQETQYF.

This chain connects TRBV5-8 to TRBJ1-1; D is uncertain. This CDR3 contains 11 residues. V lost 1 base, J lost 10 bases, and 8 bases lay in between. CDR1 and CDR2 from the germline V gene are SGHTS and YDEGEE. This CDR3 reads CASSLPRLAFF. CDR3 DNA sequence: TGTGCCAGCAGCTTGCCCAGGCTAGCTTTCTTT.

V gene TRBV6-5 combines with J gene TRBJ2-5; TRBD2 might be the D (6 bases). This CDR3 has 14 residues. CDR1 MNHEY and CDR2 SVGAGI come from the germline V gene. V was cut by 5 bases and J by 4 bases, with 14 bases left in between. The chain's CDR3 is CASSRTRGLETQYF. CDR3 in DNA: TGTGCCAGCAGTCGGACCCGGGGACTAGAGACCCAGTACTTC.

The rearrangement uses TRBV5-1 and TRBJ2-3; possibly TRBD2 for D (7 bases). V shed 1 base and J shed 0 bases, with 15 bases lying between them. Germline CDR1 and CDR2: SGHRS and YFSETQ. This CDR3 comprises 17 residues. CDR3 residues: CASSLSGGGVSTDTQYF. DNA of the CDR3: TGCGCCAGCAGCTTGTCGGGGGGCGGGGTGAGCACAGATACGCAGTATTTT.